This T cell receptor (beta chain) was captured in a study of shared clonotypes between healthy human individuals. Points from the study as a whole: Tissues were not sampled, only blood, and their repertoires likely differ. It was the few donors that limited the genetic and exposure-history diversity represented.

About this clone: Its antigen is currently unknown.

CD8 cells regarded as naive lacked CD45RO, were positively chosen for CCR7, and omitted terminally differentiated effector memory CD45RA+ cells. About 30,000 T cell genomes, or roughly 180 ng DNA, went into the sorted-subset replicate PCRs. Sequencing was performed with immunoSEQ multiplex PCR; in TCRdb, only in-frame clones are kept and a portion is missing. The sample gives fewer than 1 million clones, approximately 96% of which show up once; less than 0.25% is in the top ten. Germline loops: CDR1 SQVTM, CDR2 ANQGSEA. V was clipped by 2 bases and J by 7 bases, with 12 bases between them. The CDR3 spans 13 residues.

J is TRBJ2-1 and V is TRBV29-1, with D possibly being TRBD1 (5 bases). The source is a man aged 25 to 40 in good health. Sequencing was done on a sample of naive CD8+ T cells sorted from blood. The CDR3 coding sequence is TGCAGCGTTGAACCAGGGCCGGATAATGAGCAGTTCTTC. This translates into CSVEPGPDNEQFF.